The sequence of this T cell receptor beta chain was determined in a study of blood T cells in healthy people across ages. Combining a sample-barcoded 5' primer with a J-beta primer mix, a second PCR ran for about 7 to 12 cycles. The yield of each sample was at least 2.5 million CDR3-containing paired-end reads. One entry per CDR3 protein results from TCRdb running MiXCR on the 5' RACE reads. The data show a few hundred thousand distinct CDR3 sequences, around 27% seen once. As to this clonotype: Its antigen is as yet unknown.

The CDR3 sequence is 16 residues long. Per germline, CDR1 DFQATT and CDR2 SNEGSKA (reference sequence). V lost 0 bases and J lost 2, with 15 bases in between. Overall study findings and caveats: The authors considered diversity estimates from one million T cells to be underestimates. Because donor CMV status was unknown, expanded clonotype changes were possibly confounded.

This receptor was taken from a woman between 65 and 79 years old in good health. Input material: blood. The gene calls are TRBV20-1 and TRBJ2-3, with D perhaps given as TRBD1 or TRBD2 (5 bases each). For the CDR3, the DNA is TGCAGTGCTAGAGATCTCGGGACCTACAACACAGATACGCAGTATTTT. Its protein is CSARDLGTYNTDTQYF.